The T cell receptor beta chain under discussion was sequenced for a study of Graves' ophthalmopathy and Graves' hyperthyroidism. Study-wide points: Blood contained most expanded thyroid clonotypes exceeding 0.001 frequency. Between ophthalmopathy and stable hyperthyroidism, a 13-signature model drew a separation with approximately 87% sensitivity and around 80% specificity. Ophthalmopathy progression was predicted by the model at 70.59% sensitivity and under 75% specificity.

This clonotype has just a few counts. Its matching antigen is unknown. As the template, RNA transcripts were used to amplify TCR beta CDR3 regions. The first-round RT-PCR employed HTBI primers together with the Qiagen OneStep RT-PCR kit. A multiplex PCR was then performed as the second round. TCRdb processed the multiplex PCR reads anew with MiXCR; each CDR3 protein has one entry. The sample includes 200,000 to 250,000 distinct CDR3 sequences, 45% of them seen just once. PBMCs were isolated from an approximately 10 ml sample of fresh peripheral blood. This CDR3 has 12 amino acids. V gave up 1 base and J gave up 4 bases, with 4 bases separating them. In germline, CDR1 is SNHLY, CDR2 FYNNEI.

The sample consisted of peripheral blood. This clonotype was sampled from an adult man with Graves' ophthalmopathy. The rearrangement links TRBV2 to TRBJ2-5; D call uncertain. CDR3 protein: CASSEGLETQYF. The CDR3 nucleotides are TGTGCCAGCAGTGAAGGTTTAGAGACCCAGTACTTC.